This T cell receptor (beta chain) came from a study of blood T cells in healthy people across ages. At least ten counts were recorded for this clonotype. PCR was performed a second time for roughly 7 to 11 cycles using a sample-barcoded 5' primer and a J-beta primer mix. TCRdb redid the calling of the 5' RACE reads with MiXCR, one entry per CDR3 protein. The sample has more than 1,000,000 distinct CDR3 sequences, almost 25% seen once. With 5 bases removed from V and 0 bases from J, the gap between germline ends came to 12 bases. The CDR3 totals 15 residues. The germline V gene encodes CDR1 SGDLS and CDR2 YYNGEE. Another study also made use of these data, one on T cells of mothers and their children.

The TCR comes from a girl between 2 and 10 years old in good health. Source material: blood. The chain employs TRBV9 and TRBJ2-1, with TRBD2 as a possible D gene (6 bases). The CDR3, as DNA: TGTGCCAGCAGTGTTAGCGGAGGCTCCTACAATGAGCAGTTCTTC. Protein product: CASSVSGGSYNEQFF.